This TCR beta chain is drawn from a study of cytotoxic CD8 clonotypes in ibrutinib-treated CLL. Deletions cut 5 bases from V and 4 bases from J, with 14 bases between. Germline-derived CDR1 and CDR2 are MNHNS and SASEGT. The CDR3 is made up of 14 amino acids. Sequencing sought depths of 1 in 200,000 to 1 in 1 million T cells. Profiling relied on immunoSEQ multiplex PCR, and the TCRdb table lists in-frame clones only, not all of them. The table shows about 80,000 clones, with about 76% occurring only once. Sequencing used PBMCs, obtained after 12 months of ibrutinib treatment. V usage is TRBV6-1 and J usage is TRBJ1-2, with D unresolved. The receptor was isolated from a human donor with chronic lymphocytic leukemia. The CDR3 reads CASSPGPSPYGYTF. CDR3 coding DNA: TGTGCCAGCAGTCCTGGACCGAGTCCCTATGGCTACACCTTC.